The clone carrying this TCR beta chain was counted a few times. Its antigen is unidentified. The sample belongs to a study of human T cells and chemical hapten exposure. On the study more broadly: Patch testing was performed with 0.01% DPC on the upper back, with reading at 6 days.

Germline V gene sequence: CDR1 SEHNR, CDR2 FQNEAQ (reference sequence). The CDR3 runs 13 residues. The V gene end was trimmed by 5 bases and the J gene end by 7 bases; junction bases not matched to a gene: 2. As for time point: patch test 2, 6 weeks after DPC sensitization. Treatment given: therapeutic diphenylcyclopropenone sensitization with weekly scalp DPC. MiXCR, run by TCRdb on the RACE reads, gives a single entry per CDR3 protein. The sample records roughly 150,000 distinct CDR3 sequences, 10% to 15% being singletons. Findings of the study overall: Large CDR3 similarity clusters arose significantly more often from expanded TCRs than from controls.

The receptor was derived from a woman aged 45-65 years with alopecia areata. Some clones in this sample may be carry-over from other donors' samples. Here the sequenced sample was whole blood, taken in connection with sensitization to the hapten diphenylcyclopropenone (DPC). The J gene is TRBJ2-2, the V gene TRBV7-9; 9 nucleotides agree with TRBD1. CDR3 sequence: CASSMGQGGELFF. In nucleotides, the CDR3 is TGTGCCAGCAGCATGGGACAGGGCGGGGAGCTGTTTTTT. The full variable domain, completed using reference TRBV7-9 and TRBJ2-2, is DTGVSQNPRHKITKRGQNVTFRCDPISEHNRLYWYRQTLGQGPEFLTYFQNEAQLEKSRLLSDRFSAERPKGSFSTLEIQRTEQGDSAMYLCASSMGQGGELFFGEGSRLTVL.